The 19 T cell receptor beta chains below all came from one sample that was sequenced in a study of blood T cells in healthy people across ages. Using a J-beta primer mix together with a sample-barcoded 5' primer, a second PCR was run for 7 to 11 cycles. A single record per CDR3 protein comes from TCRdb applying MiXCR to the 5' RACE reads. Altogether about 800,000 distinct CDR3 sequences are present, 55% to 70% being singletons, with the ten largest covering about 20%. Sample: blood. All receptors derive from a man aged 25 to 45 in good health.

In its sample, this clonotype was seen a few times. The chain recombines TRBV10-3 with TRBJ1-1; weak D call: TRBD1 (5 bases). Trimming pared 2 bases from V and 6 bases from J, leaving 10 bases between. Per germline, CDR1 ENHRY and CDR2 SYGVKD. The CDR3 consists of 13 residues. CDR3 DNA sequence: TGTGCCATCAGTGAGGACAGTCGGGCTGAAGCTTTCTTT. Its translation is CAISEDSRAEAFF.

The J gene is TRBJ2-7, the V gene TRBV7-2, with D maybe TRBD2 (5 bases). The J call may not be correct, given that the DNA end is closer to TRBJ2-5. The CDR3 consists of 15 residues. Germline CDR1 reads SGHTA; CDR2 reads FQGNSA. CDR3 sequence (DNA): TGTGCCAGCAGCCCCGCGAGAGGGATCGTAGAGACCCAGTACTTC. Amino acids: CASSPARGIVETQYF.

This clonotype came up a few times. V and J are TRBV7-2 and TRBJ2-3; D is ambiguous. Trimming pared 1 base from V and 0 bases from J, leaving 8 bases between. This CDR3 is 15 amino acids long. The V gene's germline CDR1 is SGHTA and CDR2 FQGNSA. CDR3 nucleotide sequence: TGTGCCAGCAGCTTAGGCACGTTGAGCACAGATACGCAGTATTTT. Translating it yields CASSLGTLSTDTQYF.

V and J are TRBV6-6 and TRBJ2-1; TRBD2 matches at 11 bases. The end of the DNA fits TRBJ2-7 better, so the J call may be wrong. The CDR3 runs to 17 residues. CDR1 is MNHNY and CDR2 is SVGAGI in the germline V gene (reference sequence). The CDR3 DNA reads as TGTGCCAGCAGTTACTCTCGATCCACTAGCGGGGGCTACGAGCAGTACTTC. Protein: CASSYSRSTSGGYEQYF.

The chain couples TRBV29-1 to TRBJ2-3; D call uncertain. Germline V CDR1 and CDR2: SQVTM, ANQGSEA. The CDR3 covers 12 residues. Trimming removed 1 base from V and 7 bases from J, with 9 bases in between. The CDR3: CSVEVLSHTQYF. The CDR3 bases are TGCAGCGTTGAAGTACTCTCACATACGCAGTATTTT.

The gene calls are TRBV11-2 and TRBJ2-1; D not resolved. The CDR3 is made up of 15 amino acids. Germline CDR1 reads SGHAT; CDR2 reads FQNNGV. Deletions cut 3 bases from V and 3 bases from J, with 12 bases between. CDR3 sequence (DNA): TGTGCCAGCAGCTTTAATGAGGACCTCTACAATGAGCAGTTCTTC. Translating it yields CASSFNEDLYNEQFF.

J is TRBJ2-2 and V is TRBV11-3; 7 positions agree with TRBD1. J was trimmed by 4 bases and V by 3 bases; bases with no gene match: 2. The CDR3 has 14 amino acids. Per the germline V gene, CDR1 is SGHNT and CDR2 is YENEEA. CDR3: CASSLGQLTGELFF. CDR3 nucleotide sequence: TGTGCCAGCAGCTTGGGACAGCTCACCGGGGAGCTGTTTTTT. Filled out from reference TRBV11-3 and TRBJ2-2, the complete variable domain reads EAGVVQSPRYKIIEKKQPVAFWCNPISGHNTLYWYLQNLGQGPELLIRYENEEAVDDSQLPKDRFSAERLKGVDSTLKIQPAELGDSAVYLCASSLGQLTGELFFGEGSRLTVL.

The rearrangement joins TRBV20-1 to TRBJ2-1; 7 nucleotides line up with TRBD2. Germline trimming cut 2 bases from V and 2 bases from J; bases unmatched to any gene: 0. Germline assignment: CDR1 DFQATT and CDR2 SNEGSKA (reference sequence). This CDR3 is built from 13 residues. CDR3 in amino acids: CSARLAAYNEQFF. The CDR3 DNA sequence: TGCAGTGCTAGACTAGCGGCCTACAATGAGCAGTTCTTC.

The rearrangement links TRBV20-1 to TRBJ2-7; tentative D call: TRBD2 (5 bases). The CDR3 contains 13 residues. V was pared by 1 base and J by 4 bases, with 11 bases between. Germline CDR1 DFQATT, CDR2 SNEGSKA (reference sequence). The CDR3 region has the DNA TGCAGTGCTAGAGCGGGGTTCGGGTACGAGCAGTACTTC. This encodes CSARAGFGYEQYF.

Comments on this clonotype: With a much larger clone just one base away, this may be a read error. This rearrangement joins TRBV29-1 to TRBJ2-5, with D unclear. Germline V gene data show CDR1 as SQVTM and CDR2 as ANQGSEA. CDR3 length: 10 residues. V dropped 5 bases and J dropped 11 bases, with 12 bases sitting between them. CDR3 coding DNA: TGCAGCGTTAACCTCGATGAGCAGTACTTC. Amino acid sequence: CSVNLDEQYF.

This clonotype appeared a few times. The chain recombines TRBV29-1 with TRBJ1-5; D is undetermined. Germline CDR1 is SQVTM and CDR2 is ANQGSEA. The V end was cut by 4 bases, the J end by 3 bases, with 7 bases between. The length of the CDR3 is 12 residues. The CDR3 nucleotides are TGCAGCGTTGGTGCCTACAATCAGCCCCAGCATTTT. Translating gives CSVGAYNQPQHF.

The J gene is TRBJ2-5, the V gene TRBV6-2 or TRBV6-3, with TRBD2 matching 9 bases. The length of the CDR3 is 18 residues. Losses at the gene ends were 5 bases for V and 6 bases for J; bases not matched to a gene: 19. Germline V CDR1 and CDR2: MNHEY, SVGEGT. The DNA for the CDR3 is TGTGCCAGCAGTAAGTTTTCTCCCTTAGCGGGAGATGGAAAGACCCAGTACTTC. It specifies CASSKFSPLAGDGKTQYF.

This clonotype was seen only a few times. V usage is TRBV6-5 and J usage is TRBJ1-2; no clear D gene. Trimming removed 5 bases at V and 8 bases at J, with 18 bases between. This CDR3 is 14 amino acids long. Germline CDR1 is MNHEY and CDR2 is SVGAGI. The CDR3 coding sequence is TGTGCCAGCAGTGCGAGTGGGTACAACGCGGGCTACACCTTC. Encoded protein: CASSASGYNAGYTF.

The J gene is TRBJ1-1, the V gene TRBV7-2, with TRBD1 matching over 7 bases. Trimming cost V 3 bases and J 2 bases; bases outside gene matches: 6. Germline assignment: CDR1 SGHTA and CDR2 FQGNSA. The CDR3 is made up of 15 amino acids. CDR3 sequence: CASSLTGKINTEAFF. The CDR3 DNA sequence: TGTGCCAGCAGCTTGACAGGGAAAATTAACACTGAAGCTTTCTTT.

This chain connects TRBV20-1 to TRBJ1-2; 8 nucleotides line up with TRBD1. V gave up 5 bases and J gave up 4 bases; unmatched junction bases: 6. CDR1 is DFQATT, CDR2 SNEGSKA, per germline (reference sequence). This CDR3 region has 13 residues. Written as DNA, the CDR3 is TGCAGTGCTGACGACAGGGGCACCTATGGCTACACCTTC. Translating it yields CSADDRGTYGYTF.

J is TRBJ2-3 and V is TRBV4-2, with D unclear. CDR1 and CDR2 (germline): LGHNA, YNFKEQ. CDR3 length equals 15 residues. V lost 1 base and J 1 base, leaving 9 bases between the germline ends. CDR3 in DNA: TGTGCCAGCAGCCAAGCCCTGCCACGCACAGATACGCAGTATTTT. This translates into CASSQALPRTDTQYF.

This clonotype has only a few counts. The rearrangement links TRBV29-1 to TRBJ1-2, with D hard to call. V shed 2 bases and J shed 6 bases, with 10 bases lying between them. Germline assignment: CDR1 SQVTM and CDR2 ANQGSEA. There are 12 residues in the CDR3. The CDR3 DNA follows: TGCAGCGTTGAAAGCGTGCGAGATGGCTACACCTTC. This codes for CSVESVRDGYTF. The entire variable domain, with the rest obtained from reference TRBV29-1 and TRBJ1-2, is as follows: SAVISQKPSRDICQRGTSLTIQCQVDSQVTMMFWYRQQPGQSLTLIATANQGSEATYESGFVIDKFPISRPNLTFSTLTVSNMSPEDSSIYLCSVESVRDGYTFGSGTRLTVV.

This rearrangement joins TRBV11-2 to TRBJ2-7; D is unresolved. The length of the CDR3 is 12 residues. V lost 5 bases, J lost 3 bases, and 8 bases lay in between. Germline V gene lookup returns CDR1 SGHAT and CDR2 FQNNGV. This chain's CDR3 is CASSEIGYEQYF. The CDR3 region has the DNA TGTGCCAGCAGCGAAATTGGCTACGAGCAGTACTTC.

The CDR3: CSAREGRPLYEQYF. For the CDR3, the DNA is TGCAGTGCTAGAGAAGGGAGACCTCTCTACGAGCAGTACTTC. This chain uses TRBV20-1 with TRBJ2-4, with a possible D match to TRBD2 (5 bases). The assigned J gene may be wrong: the sequence end matches TRBJ2-7 better. This CDR3 has 14 amino acids. Germline CDR1 and CDR2: DFQATT and SNEGSKA (reference sequence).